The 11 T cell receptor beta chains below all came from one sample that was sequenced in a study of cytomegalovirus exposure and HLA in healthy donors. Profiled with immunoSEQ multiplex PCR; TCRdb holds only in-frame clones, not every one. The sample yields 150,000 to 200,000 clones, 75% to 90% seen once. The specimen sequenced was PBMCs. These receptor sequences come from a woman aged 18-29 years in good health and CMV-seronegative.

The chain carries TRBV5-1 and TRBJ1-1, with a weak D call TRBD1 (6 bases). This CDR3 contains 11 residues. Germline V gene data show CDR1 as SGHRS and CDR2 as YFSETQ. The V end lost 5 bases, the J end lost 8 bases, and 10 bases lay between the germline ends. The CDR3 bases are TGCGCCAGCAGTCTAGGGACAGAAGCTTTCTTT. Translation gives CASSLGTEAFF.

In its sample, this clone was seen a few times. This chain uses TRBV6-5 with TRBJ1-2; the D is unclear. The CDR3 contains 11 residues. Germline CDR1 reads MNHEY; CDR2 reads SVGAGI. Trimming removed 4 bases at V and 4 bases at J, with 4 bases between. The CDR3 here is CASSSFYGYTF. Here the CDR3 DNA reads TGTGCCAGCAGTTCATTCTATGGCTACACCTTC.

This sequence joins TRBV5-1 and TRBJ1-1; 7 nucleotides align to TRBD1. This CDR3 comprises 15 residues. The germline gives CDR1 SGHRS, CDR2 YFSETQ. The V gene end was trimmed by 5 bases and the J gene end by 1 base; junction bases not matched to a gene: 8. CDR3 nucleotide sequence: TGCGCCAGCAGTTTGCAGGGGGGAAGGAACACTGAAGCTTTCTTT. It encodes CASSLQGGRNTEAFF.

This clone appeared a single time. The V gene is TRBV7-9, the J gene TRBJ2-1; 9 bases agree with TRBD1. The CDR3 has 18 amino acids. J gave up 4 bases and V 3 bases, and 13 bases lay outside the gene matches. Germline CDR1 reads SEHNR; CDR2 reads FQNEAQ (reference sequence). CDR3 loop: CASSFNRGRNGTYNEQFF. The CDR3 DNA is TGTGCCAGCAGCTTTAACAGGGGGCGGAACGGGACTTACAATGAGCAGTTCTTC.

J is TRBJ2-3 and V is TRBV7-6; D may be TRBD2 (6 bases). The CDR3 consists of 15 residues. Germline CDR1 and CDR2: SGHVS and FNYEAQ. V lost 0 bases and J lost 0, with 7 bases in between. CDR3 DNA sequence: TGTGCCAGCAGCTTAGCGGGGGGTAGCACAGATACGCAGTATTTT. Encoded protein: CASSLAGGSTDTQYF.

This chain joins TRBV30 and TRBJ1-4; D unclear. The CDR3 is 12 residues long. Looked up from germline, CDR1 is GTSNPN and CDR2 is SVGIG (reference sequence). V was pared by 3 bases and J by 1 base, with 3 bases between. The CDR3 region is CAWSRTNEKLFF. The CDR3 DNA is TGTGCCTGGAGCCGAACTAATGAAAAACTGTTTTTT.

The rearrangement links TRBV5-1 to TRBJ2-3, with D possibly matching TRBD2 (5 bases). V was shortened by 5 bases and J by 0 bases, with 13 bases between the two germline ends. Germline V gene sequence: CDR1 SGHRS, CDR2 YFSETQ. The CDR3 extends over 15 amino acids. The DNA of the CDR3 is TGCGCCAGCAGGTCGGGGTCCCCTAGCACAGATACGCAGTATTTT. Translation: CASRSGSPSTDTQYF.

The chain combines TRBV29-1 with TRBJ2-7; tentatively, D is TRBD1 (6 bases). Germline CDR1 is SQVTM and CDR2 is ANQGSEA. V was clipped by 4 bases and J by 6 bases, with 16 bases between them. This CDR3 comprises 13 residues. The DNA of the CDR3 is TGCAGCGTTGTCCGGACAGCCTTGGGCGAGCAGTACTTC. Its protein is CSVVRTALGEQYF.

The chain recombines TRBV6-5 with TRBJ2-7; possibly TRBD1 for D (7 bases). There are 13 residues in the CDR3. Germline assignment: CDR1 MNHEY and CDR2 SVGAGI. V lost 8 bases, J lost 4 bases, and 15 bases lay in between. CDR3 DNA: TGTGCCAGCGGCCCCAGGGGGAGGTACGAGCAGTACTTC. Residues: CASGPRGRYEQYF.

The CDR3 region has the DNA TGTGCCAGCAGCTTAGGCCCCGGGGAAAGCGAGCTGGGCTACACCTTC. Translating gives CASSLGPGESELGYTF. The chain combines TRBV13 with TRBJ1-2; no clear D gene. The germline gives CDR1 PRHDT, CDR2 FYEKMQ (reference sequence). The CDR3 loop spans 16 amino acids. Between the trimmed V and J ends, which lost 0 bases and 8 bases, there was a span of 19 bases.

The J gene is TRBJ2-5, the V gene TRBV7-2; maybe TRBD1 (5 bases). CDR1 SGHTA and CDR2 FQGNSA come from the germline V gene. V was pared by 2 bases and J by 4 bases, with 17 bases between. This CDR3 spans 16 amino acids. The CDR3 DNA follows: TGTGCCAGCAGCTTACCTCCATCAGGGTTGGGAGAGACCCAGTACTTC. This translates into CASSLPPSGLGETQYF.